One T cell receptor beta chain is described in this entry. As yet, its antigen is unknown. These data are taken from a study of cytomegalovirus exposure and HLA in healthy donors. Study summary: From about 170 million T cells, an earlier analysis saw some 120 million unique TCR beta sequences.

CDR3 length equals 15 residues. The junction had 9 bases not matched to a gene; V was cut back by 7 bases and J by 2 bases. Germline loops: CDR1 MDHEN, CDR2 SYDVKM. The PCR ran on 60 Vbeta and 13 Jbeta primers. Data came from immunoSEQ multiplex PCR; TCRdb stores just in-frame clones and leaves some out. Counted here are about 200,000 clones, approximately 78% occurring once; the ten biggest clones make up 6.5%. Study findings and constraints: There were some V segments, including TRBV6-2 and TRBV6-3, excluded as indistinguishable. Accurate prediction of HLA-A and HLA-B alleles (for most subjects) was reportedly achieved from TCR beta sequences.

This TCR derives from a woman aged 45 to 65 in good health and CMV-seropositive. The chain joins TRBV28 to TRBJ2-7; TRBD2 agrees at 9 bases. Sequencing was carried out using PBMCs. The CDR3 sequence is CASTGSGRGPYEQYF. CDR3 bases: TGTGCCAGCACGGGTAGCGGGAGAGGACCCTACGAGCAGTACTTC.